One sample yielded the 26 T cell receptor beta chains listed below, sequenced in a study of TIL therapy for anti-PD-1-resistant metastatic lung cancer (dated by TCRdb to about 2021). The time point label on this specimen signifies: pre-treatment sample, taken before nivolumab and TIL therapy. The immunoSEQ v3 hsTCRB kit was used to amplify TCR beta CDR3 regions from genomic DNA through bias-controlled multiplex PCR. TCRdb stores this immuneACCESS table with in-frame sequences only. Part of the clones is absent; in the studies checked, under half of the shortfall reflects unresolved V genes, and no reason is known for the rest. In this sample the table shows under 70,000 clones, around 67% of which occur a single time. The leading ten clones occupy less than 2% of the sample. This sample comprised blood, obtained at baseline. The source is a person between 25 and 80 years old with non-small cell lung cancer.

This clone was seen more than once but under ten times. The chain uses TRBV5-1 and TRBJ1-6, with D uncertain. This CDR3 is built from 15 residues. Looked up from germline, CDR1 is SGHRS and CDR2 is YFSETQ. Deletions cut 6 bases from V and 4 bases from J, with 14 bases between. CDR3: CASNPGVGYNSPLHF. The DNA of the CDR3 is TGCGCCAGCAACCCCGGAGTGGGGTATAATTCACCCCTCCACTTT.

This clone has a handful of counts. The CDR3 nucleotides are TGTGCCAGCAGTGAAGCGCTGGTGGGTAGGGGTTCACCCCTCCACTTT. Amino acids: CASSEALVGRGSPLHF. The rearrangement joins TRBV2 to TRBJ1-6, with D tentatively TRBD1 (5 bases). Looked up from germline, CDR1 is SNHLY and CDR2 is FYNNEI. With 0 bases removed from V and 9 bases from J, the gap between germline ends came to 15 bases. The CDR3 contains 16 residues. The variable domain in full, with the rest retrieved from reference TRBV2 and TRBJ1-6, is EPEVTQTPSHQVTQMGQEVILRCVPISNHLYFYWYRQILGQKVEFLVSFYNNEISEKSEIFDDQFSVERPDGSNFTLKIRSTKLEDSAMYFCASSEALVGRGSPLHFGNGTRLTVT.

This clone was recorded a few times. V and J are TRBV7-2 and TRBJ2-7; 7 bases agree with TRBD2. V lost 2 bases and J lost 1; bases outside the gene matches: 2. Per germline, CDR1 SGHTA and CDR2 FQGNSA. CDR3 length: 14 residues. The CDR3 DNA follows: TGTGCCAGCAGCTTAACGGGAGGATCCTACGAGCAGTACTTC. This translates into CASSLTGGSYEQYF.

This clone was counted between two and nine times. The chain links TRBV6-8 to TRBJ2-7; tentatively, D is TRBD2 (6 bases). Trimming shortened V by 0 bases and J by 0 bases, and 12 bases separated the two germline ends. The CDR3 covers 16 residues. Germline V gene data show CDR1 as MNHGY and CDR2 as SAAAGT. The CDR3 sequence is CASSYSGGPLSYEQYF. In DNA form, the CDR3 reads TGTGCCAGCAGTTACTCGGGAGGCCCCCTCTCCTACGAGCAGTACTTC.

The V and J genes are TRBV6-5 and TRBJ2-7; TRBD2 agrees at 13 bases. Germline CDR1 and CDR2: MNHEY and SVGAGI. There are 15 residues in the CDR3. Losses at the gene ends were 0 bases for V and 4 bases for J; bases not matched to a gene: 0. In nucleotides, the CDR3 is TGTGCCAGCAGTTACTCGACTAGCGGGGGGTACGAGCAGTACTTC. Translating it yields CASSYSTSGGYEQYF.

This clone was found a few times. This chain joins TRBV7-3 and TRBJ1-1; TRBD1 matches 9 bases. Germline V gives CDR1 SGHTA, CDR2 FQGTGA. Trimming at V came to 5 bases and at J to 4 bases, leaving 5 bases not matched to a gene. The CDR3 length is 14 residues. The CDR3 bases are TGTGCCAGCAGCCCAGGACAGGGGAGCACTGAAGCTTTCTTT. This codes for CASSPGQGSTEAFF.

CDR3 residues: CASSLGGVNYEQYF. CDR3 bases: TGTGCCAGCAGTTTAGGAGGGGTCAACTACGAGCAGTACTTC. The chain employs TRBV28 and TRBJ2-7, with a possible D match to TRBD2 (6 bases). The CDR3 sequence is 14 residues long. V lost 2 bases and J lost 3, with 11 bases in between. Germline values: CDR1 MDHEN, CDR2 SYDVKM.

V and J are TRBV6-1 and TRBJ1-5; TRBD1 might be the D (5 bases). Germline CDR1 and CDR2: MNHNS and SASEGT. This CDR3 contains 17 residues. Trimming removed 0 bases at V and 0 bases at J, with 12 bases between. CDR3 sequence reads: CASSEARQIFSNQPQHF. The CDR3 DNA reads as TGTGCCAGCAGTGAAGCGAGACAGATCTTTAGCAATCAGCCCCAGCATTTT.

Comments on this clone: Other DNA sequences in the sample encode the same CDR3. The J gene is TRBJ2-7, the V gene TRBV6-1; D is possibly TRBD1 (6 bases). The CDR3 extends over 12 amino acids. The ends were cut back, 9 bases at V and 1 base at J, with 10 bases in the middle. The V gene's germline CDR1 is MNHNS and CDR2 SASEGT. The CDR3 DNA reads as TGTGCCAGTAGTACAGGGTCCTACGAGCAGTACTTC. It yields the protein CASSTGSYEQYF.

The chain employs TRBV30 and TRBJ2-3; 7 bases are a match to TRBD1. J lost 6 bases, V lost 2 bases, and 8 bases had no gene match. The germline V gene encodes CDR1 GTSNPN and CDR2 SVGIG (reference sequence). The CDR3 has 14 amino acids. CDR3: CAWSTTQGSDTQYF. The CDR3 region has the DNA TGTGCCTGGAGTACGACACAGGGGTCGGATACGCAGTATTTT.

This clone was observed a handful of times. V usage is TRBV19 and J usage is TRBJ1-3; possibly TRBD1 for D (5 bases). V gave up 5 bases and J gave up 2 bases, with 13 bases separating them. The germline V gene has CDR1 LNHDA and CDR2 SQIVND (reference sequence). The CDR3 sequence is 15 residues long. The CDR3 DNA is TGTGCCAGTAGTGGGGCAAGAACCGCTGGAAACACCATATATTTT. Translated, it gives CASSGARTAGNTIYF.

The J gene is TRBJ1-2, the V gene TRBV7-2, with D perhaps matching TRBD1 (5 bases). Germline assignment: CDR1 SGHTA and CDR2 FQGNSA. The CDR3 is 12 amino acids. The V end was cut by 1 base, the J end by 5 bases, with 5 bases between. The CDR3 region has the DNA TGTGCCAGCAGCTTAGGGGGGTATGGCTACACCTTC. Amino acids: CASSLGGYGYTF.

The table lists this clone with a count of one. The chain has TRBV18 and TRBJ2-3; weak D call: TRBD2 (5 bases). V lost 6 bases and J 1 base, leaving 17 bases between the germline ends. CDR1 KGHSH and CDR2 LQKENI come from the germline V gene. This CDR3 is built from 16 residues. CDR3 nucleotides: TGTGCCAGCTCCCAAAGGGTGGGAGCGGGCACAGATACGCAGTATTTT. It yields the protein CASSQRVGAGTDTQYF.

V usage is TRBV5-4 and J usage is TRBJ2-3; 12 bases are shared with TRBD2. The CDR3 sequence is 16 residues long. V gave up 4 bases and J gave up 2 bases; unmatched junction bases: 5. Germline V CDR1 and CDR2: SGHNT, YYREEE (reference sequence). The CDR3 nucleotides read TGTGCCAGCAGCGCTAGCGGGAGGGGTGTCACAGATACGCAGTATTTT. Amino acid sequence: CASSASGRGVTDTQYF.

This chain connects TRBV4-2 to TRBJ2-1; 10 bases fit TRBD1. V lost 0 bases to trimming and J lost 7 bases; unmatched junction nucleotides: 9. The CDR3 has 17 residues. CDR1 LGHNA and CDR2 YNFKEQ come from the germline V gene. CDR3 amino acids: CASSQDADRGYWNEQFF. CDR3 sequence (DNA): TGTGCCAGCAGCCAAGATGCGGACAGGGGGTATTGGAATGAGCAGTTCTTC.

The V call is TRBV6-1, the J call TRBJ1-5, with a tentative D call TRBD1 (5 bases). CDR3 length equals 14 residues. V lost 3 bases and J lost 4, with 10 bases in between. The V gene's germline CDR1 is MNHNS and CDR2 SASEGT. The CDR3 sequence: CASSESWGNQPQHF. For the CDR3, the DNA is TGTGCCAGCAGTGAGAGTTGGGGGAATCAGCCCCAGCATTTT.

In DNA form, the CDR3 reads TGTGCCAGCAGAAGACTAGCGCCTAACACCGGGGAGCTGTTTTTT. It translates to CASRRLAPNTGELFF. The chain uses TRBV6-5 and TRBJ2-2, with 8 bases identical to TRBD2. The CDR3 length is 15 residues. V lost 6 bases and J lost 2; bases outside the gene matches: 5. The V gene's germline CDR1 is MNHEY and CDR2 SVGAGI.

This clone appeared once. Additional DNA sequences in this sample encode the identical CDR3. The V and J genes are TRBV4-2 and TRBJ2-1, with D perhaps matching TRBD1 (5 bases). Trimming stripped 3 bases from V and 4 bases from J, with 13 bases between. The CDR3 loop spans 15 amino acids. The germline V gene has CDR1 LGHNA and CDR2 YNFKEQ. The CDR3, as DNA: TGTGCCAGCAGCCAGGTGGAGACAGCGTACAATGAGCAGTTCTTC. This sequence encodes CASSQVETAYNEQFF.

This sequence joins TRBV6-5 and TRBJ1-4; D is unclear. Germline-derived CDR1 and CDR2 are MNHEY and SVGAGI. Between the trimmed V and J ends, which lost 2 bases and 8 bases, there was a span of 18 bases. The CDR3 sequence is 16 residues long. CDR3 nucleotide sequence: TGTGCCAGCAGTTACACCCCCAAAGGGTTCGGCGAAAAACTGTTTTTT. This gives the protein CASSYTPKGFGEKLFF.

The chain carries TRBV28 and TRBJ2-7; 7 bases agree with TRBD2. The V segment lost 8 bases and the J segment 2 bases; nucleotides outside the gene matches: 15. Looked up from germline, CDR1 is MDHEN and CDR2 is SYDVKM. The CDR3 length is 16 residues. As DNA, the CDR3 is TGTGCCAGCTTCGATGCCCCGGGGGGACGGACCTACGAGCAGTACTTC. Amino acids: CASFDAPGGRTYEQYF.

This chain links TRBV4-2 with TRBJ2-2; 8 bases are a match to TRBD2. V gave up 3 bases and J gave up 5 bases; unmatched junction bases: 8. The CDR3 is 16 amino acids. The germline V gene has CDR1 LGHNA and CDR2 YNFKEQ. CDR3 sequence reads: CASSQAGTSVTGELFF. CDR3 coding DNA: TGTGCCAGCAGCCAGGCCGGGACTAGTGTAACCGGGGAGCTGTTTTTT.

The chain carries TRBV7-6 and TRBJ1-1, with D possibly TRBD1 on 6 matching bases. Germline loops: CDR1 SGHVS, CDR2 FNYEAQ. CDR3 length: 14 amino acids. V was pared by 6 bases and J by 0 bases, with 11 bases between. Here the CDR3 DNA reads TGTGCCAGCAGAGGGGGTTCACTGAACACTGAAGCTTTCTTT. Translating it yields CASRGGSLNTEAFF.

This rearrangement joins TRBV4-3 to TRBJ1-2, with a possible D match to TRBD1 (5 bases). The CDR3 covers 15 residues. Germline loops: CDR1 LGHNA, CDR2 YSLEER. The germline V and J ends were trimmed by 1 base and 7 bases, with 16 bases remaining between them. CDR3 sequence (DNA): TGCGCCAGCAGCCAAGGGCCGGCAGGGCTGCCTGGCTACACCTTC. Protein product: CASSQGPAGLPGYTF.

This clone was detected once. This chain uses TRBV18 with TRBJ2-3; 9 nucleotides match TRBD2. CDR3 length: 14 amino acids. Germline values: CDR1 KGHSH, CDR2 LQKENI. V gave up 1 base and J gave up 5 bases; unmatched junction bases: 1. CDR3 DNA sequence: TGTGCCAGCTCACCACGACTAGCGGAAGATACGCAGTATTTT. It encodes CASSPRLAEDTQYF.

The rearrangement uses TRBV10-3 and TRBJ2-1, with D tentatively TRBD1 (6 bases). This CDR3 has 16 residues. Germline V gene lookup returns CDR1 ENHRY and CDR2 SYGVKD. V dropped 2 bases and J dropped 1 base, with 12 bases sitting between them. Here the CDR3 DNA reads TGTGCCATCAGTGAGCTCAGGGGAAGGTCCTACAATGAGCAGTTCTTC. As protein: CAISELRGRSYNEQFF.

The CDR3 loop is CASSQKVAGTKLHNEQFF. The DNA for the CDR3 is TGCGCCAGCAGCCAAAAGGTCGCGGGAACGAAGTTGCACAATGAGCAGTTCTTC. The chain carries TRBV4-3 and TRBJ2-1; a possible D gene is TRBD2 (6 bases). Germline CDR1 LGHNA, CDR2 YSLEER. V was trimmed by 2 bases and J by 5 bases, leaving 22 bases between them. This CDR3 is built from 18 residues.